These 15 T cell receptor beta chains were sequenced from one sample in a study of blood T cell repertoires in COVID-19. Some clones are missing from TCRdb's copy, which holds only in-frame ones; the method was immunoSEQ multiplex PCR. The table shows almost 200,000 clones, with about 90% occurring only once. Sequences were obtained from PBMCs or T cells enriched from blood (not recorded which). These receptors originate from a woman aged 18-29 years who had recovered from COVID-19.

The V gene is TRBV2, the J gene TRBJ1-1; 7 bases match TRBD1. The germline CDR1 and CDR2 sequences are SNHLY and FYNNEI. The V gene end was trimmed by 8 bases and the J gene end by 3 bases; junction bases not matched to a gene: 9. The CDR3 loop spans 14 amino acids. CDR3 nucleotide sequence: TGTGCCAGCTCCGTGACAGGGACCCACACTGAAGCTTTCTTT. It is translated as CASSVTGTHTEAFF.

This chain uses TRBV2 with TRBJ2-7; no clear D. This CDR3 contains 12 residues. Per the germline V gene, CDR1 is SNHLY and CDR2 is FYNNEI. V dropped 8 bases and J dropped 2 bases, with 10 bases sitting between them. The DNA for the CDR3 is TGTGCCAGCGCGGTCTCCCCCTACGAGCAGTACTTC. Translating it yields CASAVSPYEQYF.

J is TRBJ1-1 and V is TRBV19, with D uncertain. The CDR3 runs to 13 residues. Germline V gene data show CDR1 as LNHDA and CDR2 as SQIVND (reference sequence). Trimming removed 5 bases from V and 0 bases from J, with 7 bases in between. The CDR3 DNA reads TGTGCCAGTAGTCAACTCTTGAACACTGAAGCTTTCTTT. Its protein is CASSQLLNTEAFF.

The chain has TRBV6-5 and TRBJ1-4; no firm D call. Germline CDR1 and CDR2: MNHEY and SVGAGI. There are 12 residues in the CDR3. V was trimmed by 6 bases and J by 5 bases, leaving 7 bases between them. Written as DNA, the CDR3 is TGTGCCAGCAGACCCGAGAATGAAAAACTGTTTTTT. It codes for CASRPENEKLFF.

This rearrangement joins TRBV19 to TRBJ2-1; TRBD1 agrees at 7 bases. The CDR3 contains 13 residues. Germline V gives CDR1 LNHDA, CDR2 SQIVND (reference sequence). V was pared by 7 bases and J by 7 bases, with 7 bases of the junction left unmatched. The CDR3 here is CASTIQGNNEQFF. CDR3 DNA sequence: TGTGCCAGTACGATACAGGGGAATAATGAGCAGTTCTTC.

This rearrangement joins TRBV5-6 to TRBJ2-1; D might be TRBD2 (6 bases). Germline loops: CDR1 SGHDT, CDR2 YYEEEE. The V end was cut by 3 bases, the J end by 0 bases, with 10 bases between. The CDR3 covers 15 residues. Here the CDR3 reads CASSSLADSYNEQFF. The CDR3 DNA reads as TGTGCCAGCAGCTCACTAGCAGACTCCTACAATGAGCAGTTCTTC.

There are a few counts of this clone. The chain recombines TRBV6-1 with TRBJ1-5, with 7 bases fitting TRBD1. The germline CDR1 and CDR2 sequences are MNHNS and SASEGT. The CDR3 is 16 residues long. V gave up 3 bases and J gave up 2 bases; unmatched junction bases: 7. The CDR3 sequence: CASSDSGGRGNQPQHF. The CDR3 nucleotides read TGTGCCAGCAGTGATTCAGGGGGACGGGGCAATCAGCCCCAGCATTTT.

This chain links TRBV5-4 with TRBJ1-2; no reliable D call. Germline V gene sequence: CDR1 SGHNT, CDR2 YYREEE (reference sequence). Deletions cut 0 bases from V and 13 bases from J, with 13 bases between. The CDR3 contains 12 residues. The CDR3 sequence is CASSLAPGGSTF. The CDR3 DNA reads as TGTGCCAGCAGCTTGGCCCCAGGTGGGTCCACCTTC.

This clone showed up just a few times. The CDR3 DNA reads as TGTGCCAGTAGTATAGCCCCGGGACACGGAGGCTATTCACCCCTCCACTTT. Translating gives CASSIAPGHGGYSPLHF. The chain joins TRBV19 to TRBJ1-6; TRBD1 might be the D (6 bases). CDR1 and CDR2 from the germline V gene are LNHDA and SQIVND (reference sequence). V shed 1 base and J shed 8 bases, with 18 bases lying between them. The CDR3 sequence is 17 residues long.

The genes are TRBV3-1 (or the pseudogene TRBV3-2) and TRBJ1-2, with TRBD1 matching over 8 bases. Germline CDR1 LGHDT, CDR2 YNNKEL (reference sequence). This CDR3 comprises 15 residues. J gave up 1 base and V 4 bases, and 5 bases lay outside the gene matches. This chain's CDR3 is CASSLYRGINYGYTF. The CDR3 nucleotides read TGTGCCAGCAGCCTCTACAGGGGGATTAACTATGGCTACACCTTC.

The V gene is TRBV6-1, the J gene TRBJ1-2, with a possible D match to TRBD1 (6 bases). Trimming removed 1 base at V and 11 bases at J, with 8 bases between. The CDR3 length is 11 residues. Germline assignment: CDR1 MNHNS and CDR2 SASEGT. CDR3 nucleotide sequence: TGTGCCAGCAGTGAAGGAACAGGGTACACCTTC. Translated: CASSEGTGYTF.

The chain uses TRBV7-6 and TRBJ1-3; D not certain. Germline loops: CDR1 SGHVS, CDR2 FNYEAQ. V lost 1 base to trimming and J lost 3 bases, with 10 bases between them. The CDR3 length is 15 residues. The CDR3 spells CASSLEGDIGNTIYF. The DNA of the CDR3 is TGTGCCAGCAGCTTAGAGGGAGATATTGGAAACACCATATATTTT.

The CDR3: CASSLRMEGAGLNTEAFF. The DNA of the CDR3 is TGCGCCAGCAGCTTACGAATGGAGGGGGCCGGTCTGAACACTGAAGCTTTCTTT. This sequence joins TRBV4-1 and TRBJ1-1; 7 bases align to TRBD1. Germline V gene sequence: CDR1 MGHRA, CDR2 YSYEKL. The CDR3 runs 18 residues. Trimming took 5 bases from V and 0 from J; bases not matched to a gene: 15.

The rearrangement uses TRBV28 and TRBJ1-2; 8 bases are a match to TRBD1. This CDR3 spans 14 amino acids. J lost 8 bases, V lost 5 bases, and 10 bases had no gene match. The germline CDR1 and CDR2 sequences are MDHEN and SYDVKM. CDR3 loop: CASSTAGQGGGYTF. In DNA form, the CDR3 reads TGTGCCAGCAGTACAGCTGGACAGGGCGGGGGCTACACCTTC.

This sequence joins TRBV7-2 and TRBJ1-3; no firm D call. Per the germline V gene, CDR1 is SGHTA and CDR2 is FQGNSA. V was trimmed by 5 bases and J by 0 bases, leaving 8 bases between them. The CDR3 runs to 14 residues. DNA of the CDR3: TGTGCCAGCAGCCCCATCGGCTCTGGAAACACCATATATTTT. It codes for CASSPIGSGNTIYF. Full variable domain (rest looked up from reference TRBV7-2 and TRBJ1-3): GAGVSQSPSNKVTEKGKDVELRCDPISGHTALYWYRQSLGQGLEFLIYFQGNSAPDKSGLPSDRFSAERTGGSVSTLTIQRTQQEDSAVYLCASSPIGSGNTIYFGEGSWLTVV.